Following are 31 T cell receptor beta chains from one sample sequenced in a study of T-cell memory formation after mild COVID-19. MiXCR was run by TCRdb on the 5' RACE reads, yielding one entry per CDR3 protein. The sample has hundreds of thousands of distinct CDR3 sequences; around 20% are singletons. Sequencing was performed on PBMCs or a T cell subset sorted from them (not recorded which). These receptors were taken from an adult woman who had mild COVID-19 (a few samples of this study predate the infection). Cell type and time point are not known.

V usage is TRBV9 and J usage is TRBJ2-1, with 8 bases fitting TRBD1. V lost 5 bases and J lost 7; bases outside the gene matches: 11. Germline V gives CDR1 SGDLS, CDR2 YYNGEE. The CDR3 spans 15 residues. This CDR3 reads CASSLQGARSNEQFF. As DNA, the CDR3 is TGTGCCAGCAGTTTGCAGGGGGCTAGGTCGAATGAGCAGTTCTTC.

This clonotype appeared a few times. The V and J genes are TRBV28 and TRBJ1-2; possibly TRBD1 for D (6 bases). V shed 6 bases and J shed 6 bases, with 17 bases lying between them. Germline V gives CDR1 MDHEN, CDR2 SYDVKM. The CDR3 loop spans 14 amino acids. The CDR3 spells CASSHRAGVHGYTF. CDR3 nucleotide sequence: TGTGCCAGCAGCCATAGGGCAGGGGTACATGGCTACACCTTC.

This clonotype was seen at least ten times. This chain uses TRBV2 with TRBJ1-4; D might be TRBD1 (6 bases). This CDR3 is built from 13 residues. V shed 7 bases and J shed 1 base, with 7 bases lying between them. Germline lookup yields CDR1 SNHLY and CDR2 FYNNEI. The CDR3 region has the DNA TGTGCCAGCATCAGGGGAACTAATGAAAAACTGTTTTTT. Its translation is CASIRGTNEKLFF.

The chain links TRBV18 to TRBJ1-5; no reliable D call. The V end was cut by 2 bases, the J end by 7 bases, with 18 bases between. The CDR3 has 16 amino acids. Looked up from germline, CDR1 is KGHSH and CDR2 is LQKENI. This chain's CDR3 is CASSPTAPKVGQPQHF. In nucleotides, the CDR3 is TGTGCCAGCTCACCAACCGCGCCGAAAGTGGGACAGCCCCAGCATTTT. The variable domain in full, completed from reference TRBV18 and TRBJ1-5, reads NAGVMQNPRHLVRRRGQEARLRCSPMKGHSHVYWYRQLPEEGLKFMVYLQKENIIDESGMPKERFSAEFPKEGPSILRIQQVVRGDSAAYFCASSPTAPKVGQPQHFGDGTRLSIL.

The chain recombines TRBV6-2 or TRBV6-3 with TRBJ1-6; D call uncertain. CDR3 size: 12 residues. V lost 5 bases and J lost 8, with 7 bases in between. Germline values: CDR1 MNHEY, CDR2 SVGEGT. The DNA of the CDR3 is TGTGCCAGCAGTACGGAATATTCACCCCTCCACTTT. It translates to CASSTEYSPLHF.

The V and J genes are TRBV6-5 and TRBJ2-7; 7 bases match TRBD1. The CDR3 length is 13 residues. Per germline, CDR1 MNHEY and CDR2 SVGAGI. Trimming cost V 7 bases and J 3 bases; bases outside gene matches: 6. The CDR3 sequence is CASNPTGSYEQYF. The CDR3 nucleotides are TGTGCCAGCAACCCGACAGGGAGCTACGAGCAGTACTTC.

The table lists this clonotype with a few counts. This chain links TRBV24-1 with TRBJ1-3; D remains unclear. The CDR3 spans 14 residues. Trimming shortened V by 4 bases and J by 1 base, and 7 bases separated the two germline ends. Germline CDR1 reads KGHDR; CDR2 reads SFDVKD. The CDR3 here is CATSEPGSGNTIYF. In nucleotides, the CDR3 is TGTGCCACCAGTGAGCCAGGTTCTGGAAACACCATATATTTT.

This clonotype occurred a few times. The chain carries TRBV4-3 and TRBJ2-1; D is possibly TRBD2 (5 bases). The germline V and J ends were trimmed by 1 base and 6 bases, with 22 bases remaining between them. Germline V gene lookup returns CDR1 LGHNA and CDR2 YSLEER. The CDR3 has 18 amino acids. The CDR3 DNA is TGCGCCAGCAGCCAAGTAACGGGGTGGGCTAGCCAAGGCAATGAGCAGTTCTTC. Its protein is CASSQVTGWASQGNEQFF.

J is TRBJ2-2 and V is TRBV7-2; maybe TRBD2 (6 bases). Trimming removed 4 bases from V and 2 bases from J, with 14 bases in between. CDR1 is SGHTA, CDR2 FQGNSA, per germline. CDR3 length: 16 residues. CDR3 coding DNA: TGTGCCAGCAGCTCGTTGATTAGCGGTAACACCGGGGAGCTGTTTTTT. Residues: CASSSLISGNTGELFF.

V usage is TRBV5-1 and J usage is TRBJ2-1; D not resolved. The germline CDR1 and CDR2 sequences are SGHRS and YFSETQ. The germline V and J ends were trimmed by 2 bases and 0 bases, with 18 bases remaining between them. CDR3 length equals 18 residues. The CDR3 region is CASSFVHQSKSSYNEQFF. CDR3 DNA: TGCGCCAGCAGCTTCGTTCATCAGTCAAAGAGCTCCTACAATGAGCAGTTCTTC.

V gene TRBV5-1 combines with J gene TRBJ2-1; TRBD2 agrees at 8 bases. V gave up 4 bases and J gave up 6 bases; unmatched junction bases: 6. CDR3 length: 14 residues. Germline values: CDR1 SGHRS, CDR2 YFSETQ. DNA of the CDR3: TGCGCCAGCAGCAGGAGCGGGAGTAGCAATGAGCAGTTCTTC. Residues: CASSRSGSSNEQFF.

This chain joins TRBV5-1 and TRBJ1-4, with D possibly TRBD1 on 5 matching bases. CDR1 is SGHRS, CDR2 YFSETQ, per germline. There are 13 residues in the CDR3. V lost 4 bases, J lost 4 bases, and 8 bases lay in between. The CDR3 region has the DNA TGCGCCAGCAGCAGGGACCTTAATGAAAAACTGTTTTTT. It is translated as CASSRDLNEKLFF.

The chain has TRBV20-1 and TRBJ2-7, with a weak D call TRBD1 (6 bases). CDR3 length: 13 residues. Germline V gene data show CDR1 as DFQATT and CDR2 as SNEGSKA (reference sequence). Trimming shortened V by 6 bases and J by 9 bases, and 21 bases separated the two germline ends. Here the CDR3 DNA reads TGCAGTGCGGGAACAGGGTTTGGCGACGGGCAGTACTTC. As protein: CSAGTGFGDGQYF.

This clonotype was seen repeatedly, ten times or more. The chain links TRBV20-1 to TRBJ2-5, with D maybe TRBD1 (5 bases). The CDR3 runs to 11 residues. CDR1 DFQATT and CDR2 SNEGSKA come from the germline V gene (reference sequence). The germline V and J ends were trimmed by 8 bases and 6 bases, with 13 bases remaining between them. The CDR3: CSPLGRKTQYF. In nucleotides, the CDR3 is TGCAGTCCTTTGGGGCGAAAGACCCAGTACTTC.

J is TRBJ2-2 and V is TRBV3-1; D not certain. The germline CDR1 and CDR2 sequences are LGHDT and YNNKEL (reference sequence). With 0 bases removed from V and 1 base from J, the gap between germline ends came to 3 bases. The CDR3 loop spans 14 amino acids. CDR3 protein: CASSQEGNTGELFF. The DNA of the CDR3 is TGTGCCAGCAGCCAAGAAGGGAACACCGGGGAGCTGTTTTTT.

This clonotype was counted a few times. V and J are TRBV5-1 and TRBJ2-1, with D possibly TRBD1 on 5 matching bases. The length of the CDR3 is 16 residues. Trimming cost V 1 base and J 5 bases, with 16 bases left between them. The germline V gene has CDR1 SGHRS and CDR2 YFSETQ. Here the CDR3 reads CASSLYRPGSNNEQFF. CDR3 bases: TGCGCCAGCAGCTTGTACAGGCCAGGAAGCAACAATGAGCAGTTCTTC.

The V and J genes are TRBV12-3 or TRBV12-4 and TRBJ1-3; D ambiguous. The V end was cut by 8 bases, the J end by 0 bases, with 8 bases between. This CDR3 has 13 amino acids. The CDR3 spells CASGVSSGNTIYF. In DNA, the CDR3 is TGTGCCAGCGGGGTTAGCTCTGGAAACACCATATATTTT.

CDR3 amino acids: CSVVPRSVVGTEAFF. CDR3 coding DNA: TGCAGCGTTGTTCCAAGGTCCGTTGTTGGCACTGAAGCTTTCTTT. The genes are TRBV29-1 and TRBJ1-1; no clear D. CDR1 and CDR2 (germline): SQVTM, ANQGSEA. Trimming removed 4 bases at V and 4 bases at J, with 19 bases between. CDR3 size: 15 residues.

This clonotype has only a few counts. V gene TRBV5-1 combines with J gene TRBJ1-1; D is unclear. Germline lookup yields CDR1 SGHRS and CDR2 YFSETQ. The V gene lost 5 bases and the J gene lost 1 base, with 12 bases spanning the gap. The CDR3 sequence is 14 residues long. CDR3 in amino acids: CASREGDGNTEAFF. The DNA of the CDR3 is TGCGCCAGCAGAGAAGGAGACGGGAACACTGAAGCTTTCTTT.

This clonotype occurred a few times. J is TRBJ2-7 and V is TRBV27; 10 positions agree with TRBD2. The CDR3 runs 16 residues. The ends lost 4 bases at V and 3 bases at J; junction bases unmatched: 9. In germline, CDR1 is MNHEY, CDR2 SMNVEV (reference sequence). CDR3: CASSSPLAGILYEQYF. CDR3 bases: TGTGCCAGCAGTTCTCCACTAGCGGGGATACTCTACGAGCAGTACTTC.

V gene TRBV13 combines with J gene TRBJ2-7; 7 bases fit TRBD2. The CDR3 sequence is 14 residues long. Germline CDR1 PRHDT, CDR2 FYEKMQ (reference sequence). V shed 5 bases and J 9 bases; nucleotides not matched to a gene: 13. The CDR3 protein is CASSLSLGRDWQYF. CDR3 nucleotide sequence: TGTGCCAGCAGCCTAAGCCTGGGGAGGGATTGGCAGTACTTC.

The chain uses TRBV24-1 and TRBJ2-1, with 7 bases identical to TRBD2. The CDR3 loop spans 15 amino acids. V shed 2 bases and J 5 bases; nucleotides not matched to a gene: 5. Germline V gene lookup returns CDR1 KGHDR and CDR2 SFDVKD. The CDR3 loop reads CATSDWGGGNNEQFF. The DNA for the CDR3 is TGTGCCACCAGTGATTGGGGGGGAGGGAACAATGAGCAGTTCTTC.

V gene TRBV14 combines with J gene TRBJ1-3; D unclear. Germline assignment: CDR1 SGHDN and CDR2 FVKESK. The CDR3 runs 14 residues. The V and J ends lost 6 bases and 1 base respectively, with 10 bases between them. CDR3 nucleotides: TGTGCCAGCAGTCAACACCTTTCTGGAAACACCATATATTTT. It codes for CASSQHLSGNTIYF.

The J gene is TRBJ2-7, the V gene TRBV5-5; D not resolved. The CDR3 is 12 amino acids. The ends were cut back, 4 bases at V and 4 bases at J, with 9 bases in the middle. From germline, CDR1 is SGHKS and CDR2 YYEKEE (reference sequence). The CDR3 coding sequence is TGTGCCAGCAGCAAGGTCGGGTACGAGCAGTACTTC. It yields the protein CASSKVGYEQYF.

This chain uses TRBV6-1 with TRBJ2-7, with D possibly TRBD1 on 6 matching bases. The germline V gene has CDR1 MNHNS and CDR2 SASEGT. The CDR3 totals 18 residues. V was trimmed by 0 bases and J by 1 base, leaving 19 bases between them. DNA of the CDR3: TGTGCCAGCAGTGAAGCCTCGTGGACAGTCGACCTTTCCTACGAGCAGTACTTC. It specifies CASSEASWTVDLSYEQYF.

This clonotype was seen a handful of times. The chain employs TRBV7-6 and TRBJ2-1, with a tentative D call TRBD2 (6 bases). The V gene's germline CDR1 is SGHVS and CDR2 FNYEAQ. Trimming shortened V by 2 bases and J by 6 bases, and 17 bases separated the two germline ends. This CDR3 comprises 16 residues. In nucleotides, the CDR3 is TGTGCCAGCAGCTTATTCCGCGGGGAAAGCGCCAATGAGCAGTTCTTC. It is translated as CASSLFRGESANEQFF.

In this sample, this clonotype turned up a few times. The CDR3 sequence is CASSLDGRKNEQFF. CDR3 in DNA: TGTGCCAGCAGCTTAGATGGGAGAAAGAATGAGCAGTTCTTC. The chain employs TRBV7-6 and TRBJ2-1, with D possibly matching TRBD2 (5 bases). The CDR3 spans 14 residues. The germline gives CDR1 SGHVS, CDR2 FNYEAQ. The V end was cut by 1 base, the J end by 7 bases, with 11 bases between.

This sequence joins TRBV5-1 and TRBJ2-1, with D possibly matching TRBD2 (6 bases). V was clipped by 0 bases and J by 10 bases, with 17 bases between them. CDR1 and CDR2 (germline): SGHRS, YFSETQ. This CDR3 has 15 amino acids. The CDR3 sequence is CASSLGSGLDREQFF. DNA of the CDR3: TGCGCCAGCAGCTTGGGTAGCGGACTCGACCGCGAGCAGTTCTTC.

This sequence joins TRBV29-1 and TRBJ1-1; D gene uncertain. V gave up 4 bases and J gave up 9 bases, with 12 bases separating them. CDR1 is SQVTM, CDR2 ANQGSEA, per germline. The CDR3 loop spans 11 amino acids. The chain's CDR3 is CSVGSGEQAFF. CDR3 in DNA: TGCAGCGTTGGTAGCGGGGAGCAAGCTTTCTTT.

The chain combines TRBV29-1 with TRBJ1-2, with TRBD1 matching over 9 bases. CDR3 length: 13 amino acids. The J segment lost 8 bases and the V segment lost 4 bases, leaving 8 bases of the junction unmatched. Germline V gene data show CDR1 as SQVTM and CDR2 as ANQGSEA. CDR3: CSVASDRGGGYTF. CDR3 in DNA: TGCAGCGTTGCCTCGGACAGGGGCGGGGGCTACACCTTC.

V gene TRBV5-4 combines with J gene TRBJ2-7, with no clear D. Looked up from germline, CDR1 is SGHNT and CDR2 is YYREEE (reference sequence). Trimming took off 1 base at V and 0 bases at J, with 14 bases between the two ends. The CDR3 consists of 16 residues. The CDR3 sequence: CASSLNSGLLSYEQYF. The CDR3 coding sequence is TGTGCCAGCAGCTTGAACTCTGGGCTCCTCTCCTACGAGCAGTACTTC.